The sequence of this T cell receptor (beta chain) was determined in a study of vaccination effects on CD4 cells after COVID-19. Sequencing was preceded by expansion of antigen-specific CD4+ T cells with viral peptide pools in the ViraFEST assay. The authors isolated CD4+ T cells after around 10 days of culture. Each person got two doses of an mRNA SARS-CoV-2 vaccine, BNT162b2 or mRNA-1273. Previously uninfected by SARS-CoV-2, the vaccine recipients also showed negative nucleocapsid antibodies. Wells of roughly 2 million PBMC each were grown with about 9.3 IU/ml IL-2 and approximately 9.5 ug/ml peptides. TCRdb's table, derived via immunoSEQ multiplex PCR, lists solely in-frame clones and lacks some. The sample includes under 30,000 clones, 74% of them seen just once. This CDR3 region has 13 residues. CDR1 and CDR2 from the germline V gene are SGDLS and YYNGEE. The V end was cut by 0 bases, the J end by 1 base, with 5 bases between.

On this clone itself: Its antigen is as yet unknown.

The clonotype originates from a human donor who received a COVID-19 vaccine. The chain links TRBV9 to TRBJ2-7; D remains ambiguous. The sequences come from CD4+ T cells from PBMCs cultured with HCoV-OC43 spike peptides, collected after COVID-19 vaccination. The sample's subset: HCoV-OC43 spike overlapping peptide pool stimulation. In nucleotides, the CDR3 is TGTGCCAGCAGCGTAGGGATTTCCTACGAGCAGTACTTC. Amino acids: CASSVGISYEQYF.